These T cell receptor beta chains were read from a single sample in a study of blood T cell repertoires in COVID-19. The table came from immunoSEQ multiplex PCR; TCRdb's copy has only in-frame clones and leaves some out. The sample records tens of thousands of clones, roughly 90% being singletons. The sequencing sample was made of peripheral blood. The receptors stem from a man between 60 and 75 years old with acute or convalescent COVID-19. The CDR3 runs from the conserved cysteine through the conserved F or W. D genes are given only for firm matches. Where a row states a size, it is once, few, many or the class of an expanded clone; other rows omit it.

size,J,D,V,DNA,CDR3
.,TRBJ1-1,.,TRBV19,TGTGCCAGTAGGGGCGCTGCAAACACTGAAGCTTTCTTT,CASRGAANTEAFF
.,TRBJ1-1,.,TRBV7-9,TGTGCCAGCAGCTTCGGGGTTGGCTCTCAGAACACTGAAGCTTTCTTT,CASSFGVGSQNTEAFF
.,TRBJ1-1,.,TRBV10-2,TGCGCCAGCAGTGGAGGGATTGAAGCTTTCTTT,CASSGGIEAFF
once,TRBJ1-5,TRBD1,TRBV19,TGTGCCAGTAGTATAGGGGACAGGGGTAGACAGCCCCAGCATTTT,CASSIGDRGRQPQHF
.,TRBJ1-4,.,TRBV27,TGTGCCAGCAGTTTATCCCAGGGGAAGAGGAAGGAAAAACTGTTTTTT,CASSLSQGKRKEKLFF
.,TRBJ2-2,.,TRBV5-6,TGTGCCAGCAGCTTGAACGGGGGTGAAGCGAACACCGGGGAGCTGTTTTTT,CASSLNGGEANTGELFF
.,TRBJ2-1,TRBD1,TRBV7-2,TGTGCCAGCAGCCTAGGGGGCAGGAATTCAAATGAGCAGTTCTTC,CASSLGGRNSNEQFF
.,TRBJ2-2,.,TRBV11-2,TGTGCCAGCAGCAAACAGCTTACCGGGGAGCTGTTTTTT,CASSKQLTGELFF
.,TRBJ2-2,TRBD1,TRBV2,TGTGCCAGCAGCGTTACAGGGGGCGCGAACACCGGGGAGCTGTTTTTT,CASSVTGGANTGELFF
.,TRBJ2-2,.,TRBV19,TGTGCCAGTAGTAGCCGAGGAGGGGCGAGCACCGGGGAGCTGTTTTTT,CASSSRGGASTGELFF
.,TRBJ1-2,TRBD1,TRBV2,TGTGCCAGCAGTCTCTTTCACGGACAGGGGAGCGGTGGCTACACCTTC,CASSLFHGQGSGGYTF
.,TRBJ2-5,.,TRBV5-1,TGCGCCAGCAGCGGACAGCCCCAAGAGACCCAGTACTTC,CASSGQPQETQYF
few,TRBJ1-4,TRBD1,TRBV30,TGTGCCTGGAGTCCCACGGATGGACAGGGCGGAAAACTGTTTTTT,CAWSPTDGQGGKLFF
.,TRBJ1-1,TRBD1,TRBV19,TGTGCCAGTAGGACAGGGGCAACAAACACTGAAGCTTTCTTT,CASRTGATNTEAFF
.,TRBJ1-2,.,TRBV10-3,TGTGCCATCTGGGGGGGCCGGTATGGCTACACCTTC,CAIWGGRYGYTF
.,TRBJ1-6,.,TRBV5-4,TGTGCCAGCAGCTTGGAGCGGGGACAAAATTCACCCCTCCACTTT,CASSLERGQNSPLHF
.,TRBJ2-5,.,TRBV24-1,TGTGCCACCAGTGCCCTCGACAGGGAGACCCAGTACTTC,CATSALDRETQYF
.,TRBJ1-2,.,TRBV9,TGTGCCAGCAGCGCCTTTACAGGGTCGGATGGCTACACCTTC,CASSAFTGSDGYTF
.,TRBJ1-5,TRBD1,TRBV19,TGTGCCAGCGACGGGACAGGGGTTAATCAGCCCCAGCATTTT,CASDGTGVNQPQHF
.,TRBJ2-1,TRBD1,TRBV25-1,TGTGCCAGCAGTAACTGGGGACAGGGGGATCTATACAATGAGCAGTTCTTC,CASSNWGQGDLYNEQFF
.,TRBJ2-4,.,TRBV19,TGTGCCAGTAGTATAAACAGAGACATTCAGTACTTC,CASSINRDIQYF
.,TRBJ2-7,TRBD1,TRBV7-9,TGTGCCAGCAGCCCCAGGGGGCCAGACGAGCAGTACTTC,CASSPRGPDEQYF